These 30 T cell receptor beta chains came from one sample sequenced in a study of post-analysis software for immune sequencing data. Notes on the study in general: Roughly 5 TRBV segments (TRBV5-6, TRBV5-1 and TRBV20-1 among them) occurred more frequently in patients than in controls.

Libraries were made from TCR beta cDNA, and they carried unique molecular identifiers. TCRdb analysed the PCR reads with MiXCR anew, one entry per CDR3 protein. The sample gives about 400,000 distinct CDR3 sequences, less than 40% of which show up once; over 10% is in the top ten. These TCRs are of unknown antigen specificity. The sequencing sample was made of blood. The receptors derive from a girl aged 5 to 17 with multiple sclerosis.

This clonotype was picked up many times. The chain has TRBV20-1 and TRBJ1-2, with D maybe TRBD1 (6 bases). Germline lookup yields CDR1 DFQATT and CDR2 SNEGSKA (reference sequence). Trimming cost V 3 bases and J 3 bases, with 14 bases left between them. The CDR3 has 14 amino acids. The CDR3 DNA is TGCAGTGCTAGTCCCCAGGGGCGATACTATGGCTACACCTTC. This encodes CSASPQGRYYGYTF.

This clonotype was seen only a few times. CDR3 coding DNA: TGCAGCGTTTTTGGCGGGGAGATCACCTACAATGAGCAGTTCTTC. This codes for CSVFGGEITYNEQFF. This chain uses TRBV29-1 with TRBJ2-1; possible D gene TRBD2, 6 bases. Germline values: CDR1 SQVTM, CDR2 ANQGSEA. Trimming pared 5 bases from V and 2 bases from J, leaving 16 bases between. This CDR3 has 15 residues.

The CDR3 coding sequence is TGTGCCAGCAGTCCCGGACTGCAGAACACTGAAGCTTTCTTT. Protein product: CASSPGLQNTEAFF. This rearrangement joins TRBV12-3 or TRBV12-4 to TRBJ1-1, with D unresolved. Trimming took 5 bases from V and 1 from J, leaving 11 bases between them. The CDR3 has 14 residues.

The chain carries TRBV12-3 or TRBV12-4 and TRBJ2-1, with a weak D call TRBD2 (6 bases). V was cut by 3 bases and J by 10 bases, with 10 bases left in between. The CDR3 length is 12 residues. The CDR3 nucleotides read TGTGCCAGCAGTTTGGTGGGACTCGAGCAGTTCTTC. It encodes CASSLVGLEQFF.

This clonotype was counted only a few times. This chain joins TRBV12-3 or TRBV12-4 and TRBJ1-5; perhaps TRBD1 as D (6 bases). This CDR3 contains 15 residues. Trimming removed 5 bases from V and 5 bases from J, with 16 bases in between. The chain's CDR3 is CASSPQPGADQPQHF. The CDR3, as DNA: TGTGCCAGCAGTCCTCAACCGGGGGCTGATCAGCCCCAGCATTTT.

The chain recombines TRBV5-1 with TRBJ1-4; 7 positions agree with TRBD1. With V trimmed by 4 bases and J by 8 bases, 14 bases remained unmatched. Germline-derived CDR1 and CDR2 are SGHRS and YFSETQ. The CDR3 extends over 16 amino acids. The CDR3 DNA reads TGCGCCAGCAGCCTAGGGGATGACAGGGCAAACGAAAAACTGTTTTTT. Its translation is CASSLGDDRANEKLFF. The full variable domain, in which reference TRBV5-1 and TRBJ1-4 provide the parts outside the CDR3, is KAGVTQTPRYLIKTRGQQVTLSCSPISGHRSVSWYQQTPGQGLQFLFEYFSETQRNKGNFPGRFSGRQFSNSRSEMNVSTLELGDSALYLCASSLGDDRANEKLFFGSGTQLSVL.

The chain couples TRBV2 to TRBJ2-1; the match to TRBD2 covers 13 bases. The CDR3 covers 15 residues. Germline lookup yields CDR1 SNHLY and CDR2 FYNNEI. Trimming at V came to 8 bases and at J to 4 bases, leaving 5 bases not matched to a gene. The CDR3 DNA is TGTGCCAGCGGGGAACTAGCGGGGGGGTACAATGAGCAGTTCTTC. This gives the protein CASGELAGGYNEQFF.

V usage is TRBV6-2 or TRBV6-3 and J usage is TRBJ1-1, with D possibly being TRBD1 (6 bases). Per the germline V gene, CDR1 is MNHEY and CDR2 is SVGEGT. Between the trimmed V and J ends, which lost 0 bases and 7 bases, there was a span of 12 bases. This CDR3 contains 14 residues. The CDR3 protein is CASSYSVRGDEAFF. For the CDR3, the DNA is TGTGCCAGCAGTTACTCGGTGAGGGGGGATGAAGCTTTCTTT.

The rearrangement uses TRBV3-1 and TRBJ2-1; 10 nucleotides match TRBD2. After removal of 3 bases from V and 4 bases from J, the junction contained 12 bases not matched to a gene. Germline V gene lookup returns CDR1 LGHDT and CDR2 YNNKEL (reference sequence). This CDR3 has 18 residues. CDR3 coding DNA: TGTGCCAGCAGCCAGCGAGGTATTTGGACTAGCGGATACAATGAGCAGTTCTTC. Translating it yields CASSQRGIWTSGYNEQFF.

This clonotype has more than one count but fewer than ten. The V call is TRBV5-6, the J call TRBJ1-1, with TRBD1 matching 7 bases. Per germline, CDR1 SGHDT and CDR2 YYEEEE. The V segment lost 0 bases and the J segment 10 bases; nucleotides outside the gene matches: 9. The CDR3 extends over 14 amino acids. For the CDR3, the DNA is TGTGCCAGCAGCTTGGTTGGGGGGACAGTTGGAGCTTTCTTT. Its protein is CASSLVGGTVGAFF.

This clonotype was found a few times. The chain is built from TRBV13 and TRBJ2-3; TRBD1 matches at 8 bases. The CDR3 has 13 amino acids. Per the germline V gene, CDR1 is PRHDT and CDR2 is FYEKMQ (reference sequence). Germline trimming cut 5 bases from V and 4 bases from J; bases unmatched to any gene: 2. The DNA of the CDR3 is TGTGCCAGCAGCCCGGACAGGGCAGATACGCAGTATTTT. Translating it yields CASSPDRADTQYF.

This clonotype turned up a few times. V gene TRBV6-2 or TRBV6-3 combines with J gene TRBJ1-4, with 8 bases identical to TRBD1. The CDR3 contains 17 residues. The V gene end was trimmed by 5 bases and the J gene end by 0 bases; junction bases not matched to a gene: 8. In germline, CDR1 is MNHEY, CDR2 SVGEGT. CDR3 in amino acids: CASSDQGAEATNEKLFF. As DNA, the CDR3 is TGTGCCAGCAGTGATCAGGGGGCGGAAGCAACTAATGAAAAACTGTTTTTT.

The genes are TRBV7-2 and TRBJ1-1; TRBD1 might be the D (5 bases). V shed 6 bases and J shed 0 bases, with 8 bases lying between them. The CDR3 totals 13 residues. Germline values: CDR1 SGHTA, CDR2 FQGNSA. The CDR3 nucleotides read TGTGCCAGCAGATCGGGACTGAACACTGAAGCTTTCTTT. Encoded protein: CASRSGLNTEAFF.

Of note for this clonotype: A read error may produce the germline difference seen at one junction end. This chain links TRBV5-6 with TRBJ1-2, with D maybe TRBD1 (5 bases). From germline, CDR1 is SGHDT and CDR2 YYEEEE. The CDR3 runs 15 residues. CDR3 bases: TGTACCAGCACCCCGAAGGTCCAGGGCGGCTATGGCTACACCTTC. This encodes CTSTPKVQGGYGYTF.

The chain links TRBV7-8 to TRBJ2-1; 9 bases are shared with TRBD2. The germline V gene has CDR1 SGHVS and CDR2 FQNEAQ. Trimming cost V 8 bases and J 0 bases; bases outside gene matches: 2. This CDR3 contains 14 residues. CDR3 sequence: CASEAGGSYNEQFF. The CDR3 DNA reads as TGTGCCAGCGAAGCGGGGGGCTCCTACAATGAGCAGTTCTTC.

This rearrangement joins TRBV7-2 to TRBJ2-2, with 7 bases lining up with TRBD1. Germline values: CDR1 SGHTA, CDR2 FQGNSA. Trimming at V came to 4 bases and at J to 4 bases, leaving 3 bases not matched to a gene. CDR3 length: 14 amino acids. In DNA form, the CDR3 reads TGTGCCAGCAGCTCCGGGACAGCCACCGGGGAGCTGTTTTTT. It specifies CASSSGTATGELFF. Combining the CDR3 with reference TRBV7-2 and TRBJ2-2 gives the whole variable domain GAGVSQSPSNKVTEKGKDVELRCDPISGHTALYWYRQSLGQGLEFLIYFQGNSAPDKSGLPSDRFSAERTGGSVSTLTIQRTQQEDSAVYLCASSSGTATGELFFGEGSRLTVL.

V and J are TRBV5-4 and TRBJ2-7; TRBD2 might be the D (6 bases). Trimming shortened V by 3 bases and J by 2 bases, and 18 bases separated the two germline ends. The germline gives CDR1 SGHNT, CDR2 YYREEE (reference sequence). The CDR3 contains 16 residues. The CDR3 nucleotides are TGTGCCAGCAGCTCGGGGGTCACTTCCTATACCTACGAGCAGTACTTC. Translation: CASSSGVTSYTYEQYF.

The chain has TRBV27 and TRBJ2-2; no reliable D call. Germline values: CDR1 MNHEY, CDR2 SMNVEV (reference sequence). The germline V and J ends were trimmed by 1 base and 2 bases, with 5 bases remaining between them. The CDR3 is 14 amino acids. The CDR3 here is CASSLWFNTGELFF. The CDR3 DNA sequence: TGTGCCAGCAGTTTATGGTTCAACACCGGGGAGCTGTTTTTT.

This clonotype turned up a few times. This chain links TRBV6-2 or TRBV6-3 with TRBJ1-5; D uncertain. Trimming removed 0 bases from V and 3 bases from J, with 18 bases in between. This CDR3 has 18 residues. CDR1 is MNHEY, CDR2 SVGEGT, per germline. Written as DNA, the CDR3 is TGTGCCAGCAGTTACTCGATTCGGAGCCTAGCGGTCAATCAGCCCCAGCATTTT. Its protein product is CASSYSIRSLAVNQPQHF.

The chain recombines TRBV7-9 with TRBJ1-5; 9 bases map to TRBD1. Germline V lookup: CDR1 SEHNR, CDR2 FQNEAQ (reference sequence). The CDR3 totals 14 residues. Trimming removed 5 bases from V and 7 bases from J; junction bases left unmatched: 6. This chain's CDR3 is CASSNTTGGQPQHF. The CDR3 DNA sequence: TGTGCCAGCAGCAACACGACAGGGGGACAGCCCCAGCATTTT. The whole variable domain, remainder taken from reference TRBV7-9 and TRBJ1-5, is DTGVSQNPRHKITKRGQNVTFRCDPISEHNRLYWYRQTLGQGPEFLTYFQNEAQLEKSRLLSDRFSAERPKGSFSTLEIQRTEQGDSAMYLCASSNTTGGQPQHFGDGTRLSIL.

CDR3 in amino acids: CASSPRDSLNTEAFF. In DNA form, the CDR3 reads TGCGCCAGCAGCCCAAGGGACAGTTTGAACACTGAAGCTTTCTTT. This chain uses TRBV5-1 with TRBJ1-1; 7 nucleotides match TRBD1. Germline-derived CDR1 and CDR2 are SGHRS and YFSETQ. CDR3 size: 15 residues. Trimming cost V 4 bases and J 0 bases; bases outside gene matches: 6.

The chain couples TRBV12-3 or TRBV12-4 to TRBJ2-5, with 9 bases lining up with TRBD1. The CDR3 contains 15 residues. Germline trimming cut 4 bases from V and 1 base from J; bases unmatched to any gene: 4. CDR3 sequence (DNA): TGTGCCAGCAGTTCCGGGACAGGGCCCCAAGAGACCCAGTACTTC. The encoded protein is CASSSGTGPQETQYF.

The sample holds a few counts of this clonotype. The chain is built from TRBV12-3 or TRBV12-4 and TRBJ2-7; D is perhaps TRBD1 or TRBD2 (5 bases each). The CDR3 has 13 residues. V lost 5 bases to trimming and J lost 6 bases, with 14 bases between them. The CDR3 region has the DNA TGTGCCAGCAGTCCAGGGACGGCAAGCGAGCAGTACTTC. It specifies CASSPGTASEQYF.

This clonotype was picked up a small number of times. The chain couples TRBV7-3 to TRBJ2-1, with 14 bases that match TRBD2. In germline, CDR1 is SGHTA, CDR2 FQGTGA. The CDR3 extends over 17 amino acids. The J segment lost 10 bases and the V segment lost 5 bases, leaving 13 bases of the junction unmatched. The CDR3, as DNA: TGTGCCAGCAGCCCCCACGGGGGACTAGCGGGGGCTGAAGAGCAGTTCTTC. Residues: CASSPHGGLAGAEEQFF.

This clonotype occurred once. V usage is TRBV12-3 or TRBV12-4 and J usage is TRBJ1-4; TRBD1 agrees at 8 bases. The CDR3 spans 14 residues. The J segment lost 7 bases and the V segment lost 7 bases, leaving 8 bases of the junction unmatched. In nucleotides, the CDR3 is TGTGCCAGCACCCCGGGACAGGAGGGTGAAAAACTGTTTTTT. The encoded protein is CASTPGQEGEKLFF.

The chain uses TRBV5-1 and TRBJ2-5; 10 bases fit TRBD2. CDR1 is SGHRS and CDR2 is YFSETQ in the germline V gene. The junction had 13 bases not matched to a gene; V was cut back by 4 bases and J by 1 base. The CDR3 sequence is 18 residues long. CDR3 nucleotide sequence: TGCGCCAGCAGCCGAAGGGCTAGCGGGGGCCAAATCCAAGAGACCCAGTACTTC. This sequence encodes CASSRRASGGQIQETQYF.

This clonotype was picked up one time. The chain recombines TRBV20-1 with TRBJ2-5; 14 positions agree with TRBD2. Germline CDR1 and CDR2: DFQATT and SNEGSKA (reference sequence). The CDR3 has 15 residues. Trimming removed 3 bases from V and 0 bases from J; junction bases left unmatched: 0. CDR3 sequence: CSARGLAGDQETQYF. The DNA for the CDR3 is TGCAGTGCTAGGGGACTAGCGGGGGACCAAGAGACCCAGTACTTC.

The rearrangement links TRBV5-5 to TRBJ1-2; TRBD1 matches at 7 bases. V dropped 4 bases and J dropped 8; count of bases not matched to a gene: 17. CDR1 SGHKS and CDR2 YYEKEE come from the germline V gene (reference sequence). This CDR3 contains 16 residues. Written as DNA, the CDR3 is TGTGCCAGCAGCCGCCGACAGGGTAAGAGTTCGAGAGGCTACACCTTC. Encoded protein: CASSRRQGKSSRGYTF.

V and J are TRBV9 and TRBJ1-1, with a tentative D call TRBD1 (5 bases). This CDR3 has 14 amino acids. Germline V gene sequence: CDR1 SGDLS, CDR2 YYNGEE. The V gene lost 2 bases and the J gene lost 0 bases, with 8 bases spanning the gap. The CDR3 nucleotides are TGTGCCAGCAGCGTTGGGGCGGTGAACACTGAAGCTTTCTTT. This encodes CASSVGAVNTEAFF.

V is TRBV20-1 and J is TRBJ2-7; TRBD1 is a possible D gene (6 bases). There are 14 residues in the CDR3. The V gene's germline CDR1 is DFQATT and CDR2 SNEGSKA (reference sequence). Trimming cost V 3 bases and J 2 bases, with 14 bases left between them. CDR3 in DNA: TGCAGTGCTAGTCCCAGGGGAGAGGCCTACGAGCAGTACTTC. This translates into CSASPRGEAYEQYF.